Listed below are T cell receptor beta chains from one sample, sequenced in a study of post-analysis software for immune sequencing data. Each CDR3 protein is one row after TCRdb ran MiXCR on the PCR reads. The repertoire consists of 750,000 to 900,000 distinct CDR3 sequences, with 40% to 55% occurring once and the leading ten covering 4% to 5%. Material for sequencing was blood. Receptors were obtained from a girl aged 5-17 years with multiple sclerosis. CDR3s include the opening cysteine and the closing phenylalanine or tryptophan. The D gene is left open where the match is weak. Clone size is shown for a subset of rows, as once, few, many or a class of expanded clone.

CSARAPLADEQFF,TGCAGTGCTAGAGCCCCTCTAGCTGATGAGCAGTTCTTC,NA,NA,TRBJ2-1,TRBV20-1
CASSPSPKAETQYF,TGCGCCAGCAGCCCCTCCCCCAAGGCGGAGACCCAGTACTTC,NA,NA,TRBJ2-5,TRBV5-1
CASSLTGLGGSQETQYF,TGTGCCAGCAGCTTAACTGGTCTAGGGGGGTCACAAGAGACCCAGTACTTC,NA,NA,TRBJ2-5,TRBV7-3
CASSLLGPQQEQFF,TGTGCCAGCAGCTTACTGGGCCCCCAACAGGAGCAGTTCTTC,NA,few,TRBJ2-1,TRBV7-9
CASSQDRQGVETQYF,TGTGCCAGCAGCCAAGATCGGCAGGGGGTAGAGACCCAGTACTTC,TRBD1,NA,TRBJ2-5,TRBV4-2
CASSPTGGASYEQYF,TGTGCCAGCAGCCCTACAGGGGGCGCGTCCTACGAGCAGTACTTC,TRBD1,NA,TRBJ2-7,TRBV7-8
CASSPLTTGNEQYF,TGTGCCAGCAGCCCTCTAACGACAGGCAATGAGCAGTACTTC,NA,NA,TRBJ2-7,TRBV3-1
CASSSATGKNTQYF,TGTGCCAGCAGTTCAGCGACAGGGAAGAATACGCAGTATTTT,TRBD1,few,TRBJ2-3,TRBV27
CASSFRAKEREQYF,TGTGCCAGCAGCTTCCGGGCAAAGGAACGCGAGCAGTACTTC,NA,NA,TRBJ2-7,TRBV7-2
CAWRAREAQFF,TGTGCCTGGAGGGCCCGCGAGGCGCAGTTCTTC,NA,NA,TRBJ2-1,TRBV30
CASSQVSRGQLAAYNEQFF,TGTGCCAGCAGCCAAGTATCTAGGGGGCAGCTAGCGGCCTACAATGAGCAGTTCTTC,NA,NA,TRBJ2-1,TRBV14
CASSVSGLAGGLQETQYF,TGTGCCAGCAGTGTCTCCGGACTAGCGGGAGGCCTCCAAGAGACCCAGTACTTC,TRBD2,few,TRBJ2-5,TRBV6-1
CASSQFVDRGRYGYTF,TGCGCCAGCAGCCAATTCGTGGACAGGGGACGATATGGCTACACCTTC,TRBD1,NA,TRBJ1-2,TRBV4-3
CASSFRDSLETQYF,TGTGCCAGCAGTTTCCGGGACAGCCTAGAGACCCAGTACTTC,TRBD1,few,TRBJ2-5,TRBV12-3/TRBV12-4
CASSPRTSGNIQYF,TGTGCCAGCAGCCCTAGGACAAGCGGAAACATTCAGTACTTC,NA,few,TRBJ2-4,TRBV7-2
CASSLGGTAAIRNEQFF,TGCGCCAGCAGCTTGGGGGGGACTGCCGCCATTCGGAATGAGCAGTTCTTC,NA,few,TRBJ2-1,TRBV5-1
CASSPRVAGESYEQYF,TGTGCCAGCAGCCCCCGAGTGGCGGGAGAGTCCTACGAGCAGTACTTC,TRBD2,NA,TRBJ2-7,TRBV7-2
CASSETGWYGYTF,TGTGCCAGCAGTGAGACAGGCTGGTATGGCTACACCTTC,NA,NA,TRBJ1-2,TRBV25-1
CASSDSGQGTTGELFF,TGTGCCAGCAGTGACTCAGGACAGGGGACCACCGGGGAGCTGTTTTTT,TRBD1,NA,TRBJ2-2,TRBV6-4
CASIPRSGTGIQPQHF,TGCGCCAGCATCCCCCGCTCCGGGACAGGGATCCAGCCCCAGCATTTT,TRBD1,few,TRBJ1-5,TRBV5-1
CASSLRRQSSYNEQFF,TGTGCCAGCAGCTTACGGCGGCAGAGCTCCTACAATGAGCAGTTCTTC,NA,few,TRBJ2-1,TRBV11-2
CASSTRSDRETQYF,TGTGCCAGCAGCACACGCTCCGATAGGGAGACCCAGTACTTC,NA,NA,TRBJ2-5,TRBV12-3/TRBV12-4
CAISETGQGQSIQYF,TGTGCCATCAGTGAGACTGGACAGGGACAAAGCATTCAGTACTTC,TRBD1,few,TRBJ2-4,TRBV10-3
CASSNKVLTYEQYF,TGTGCCAGCAGCAATAAGGTATTGACCTACGAGCAGTACTTC,NA,NA,TRBJ2-7,TRBV21-1
CASSVGSGAEAFF,TGTGCCAGCAGCGTAGGGTCAGGTGCTGAAGCTTTCTTT,NA,NA,TRBJ1-1,TRBV9
CATSDPRGDEQYF,TGTGCCACCAGTGATCCCCGGGGGGACGAGCAGTACTTC,TRBD2,NA,TRBJ2-7,TRBV24-1
CSALAANAEQYF,TGCAGTGCACTAGCGGCAAACGCGGAGCAGTACTTC,TRBD2,NA,TRBJ2-7,TRBV20-1
CSVETREGDTQYF,TGCAGCGTTGAAACGCGGGAAGGAGATACGCAGTATTTT,NA,NA,TRBJ2-3,TRBV29-1
CASSFPLAGGNYNEQFF,TGTGCCAGCAGCTTTCCACTAGCGGGAGGGAACTACAATGAGCAGTTCTTC,TRBD2,many,TRBJ2-1,TRBV7-6
CASSSPGTSDGARPGANVLTF,TGCGCCAGCAGCTCGCCGGGGACTAGCGATGGGGCTAGGCCTGGGGCCAACGTCCTGACTTTC,TRBD2,NA,TRBJ2-6,TRBV5-1
CASSQETSHEQFF,TGTGCCAGCAGCCAAGAGACTAGTCATGAGCAGTTCTTC,NA,NA,TRBJ2-1,TRBV3-1
CASSLYSGRVDEQFF,TGTGCCAGCAGCTTATACAGCGGGAGGGTTGATGAGCAGTTCTTC,TRBD2,once,TRBJ2-1,TRBV7-9
CSAPGTYNEQFF,TGCAGCGCGCCCGGGACTTACAATGAGCAGTTCTTC,NA,few,TRBJ2-1,TRBV29-1
CATSDSLAENGNEQFF,TGTGCCACCAGTGATTCCTTGGCAGAGAATGGCAATGAGCAGTTCTTC,NA,NA,TRBJ2-1,TRBV24-1
CSVGLSGDYGYTF,TGCAGCGTTGGGTTGTCAGGGGACTATGGCTACACCTTC,NA,NA,TRBJ1-2,TRBV29-1
CASSSPPMGGISSYEQYF,TGCGCCAGCAGCAGCCCCCCGATGGGAGGGATTAGCTCCTACGAGCAGTACTTC,TRBD2,few,TRBJ2-7,TRBV5-1
CASSFGTGGAHEQFF,TGTGCCAGCAGCTTTGGGACTGGGGGAGCCCATGAGCAGTTCTTC,NA,NA,TRBJ2-1,TRBV7-2
CASSYTGDGYTF,TGCGCCAGCAGCTATACAGGGGACGGCTACACCTTC,TRBD1,NA,TRBJ1-2,TRBV5-1
CAISESISGRSDTQYF,TGTGCCATCAGTGAGTCAATTAGCGGGAGGTCAGATACGCAGTATTTT,TRBD2,few,TRBJ2-3,TRBV10-3
CASSNRVDGYTF,TGTGCCAGCAGCAACAGGGTGGACGGCTACACCTTC,NA,NA,TRBJ1-2,TRBV12-3/TRBV12-4
CSATGAKNIQYF,TGCAGTGCTACGGGAGCCAAAAACATTCAGTACTTC,NA,NA,TRBJ2-4,TRBV20-1